These 13 T cell receptor beta chains were all obtained from the same sample, sequenced in a study of cytotoxic CD8 clonotypes in ibrutinib-treated CLL (dated by TCRdb to about 2021). The sample's time point label is to be understood as: about a year on ibrutinib. Libraries were prepared through the immunoSEQ multiplex PCR assay. In TCRdb, the immuneACCESS table is reduced to in-frame sequences with V and J assigned. These tables do not hold every clone; where another copy was compared, an unresolved V gene accounts for under half, and the others remain unexplained. The sample profile shows about 89,000 clones; 70% to 85% of them were found once. About 32% of the sample rests with the top ten. The sequences come from PBMCs, collected after 12 months of ibrutinib treatment. The receptors here all came from a human donor with chronic lymphocytic leukemia.

This chain uses TRBV14 with TRBJ2-1; unclear D gene. Germline-derived CDR1 and CDR2 are SGHDN and FVKESK. V was pared by 4 bases and J by 2 bases, with 18 bases between. This CDR3 has 17 residues. CDR3 region: CASSPERTGQAYNEQFF. The CDR3 DNA reads TGTGCCAGCAGCCCTGAGAGGACGGGTCAAGCCTACAATGAGCAGTTCTTC. Together with reference TRBV14 and TRBJ2-1, the CDR3 gives the full variable domain: EAGVTQFPSHSVIEKGQTVTLRCDPISGHDNLYWYRRVMGKEIKFLLHFVKESKQDESGMPNNRFLAERTGGTYSTLKVQPAELEDSGVYFCASSPERTGQAYNEQFFGPGTRLTVL.

The sample holds a few counts of this clone. The chain recombines TRBV6-5 with TRBJ1-6; 9 nucleotides line up with TRBD1. With 2 bases clipped from V and 8 bases from J, the junction kept 7 bases outside the gene matches. The germline V gene has CDR1 MNHEY and CDR2 SVGAGI. This CDR3 comprises 16 residues. The CDR3 nucleotides read TGTGCCAGCAGTTACGGGATCGGGACAGGGTATTCACCCCTCCACTTT. Translated: CASSYGIGTGYSPLHF.

This chain uses TRBV5-1 with TRBJ2-2; D might be TRBD1 or TRBD2, each matching 5 bases. V was clipped by 4 bases and J by 6 bases, with 7 bases between them. Germline V gives CDR1 SGHRS, CDR2 YFSETQ. The CDR3 is made up of 12 amino acids. Written as DNA, the CDR3 is TGCGCCAGCAGCCTGGGACCCGGGGAGCTGTTTTTT. Amino acid sequence: CASSLGPGELFF.

The J gene is TRBJ2-4, the V gene TRBV25-1; tentative D call: TRBD1 (6 bases). The germline V gene encodes CDR1 MGHDK and CDR2 SYGVNS. With 2 bases removed from V and 7 bases from J, the gap between germline ends came to 9 bases. The CDR3 is 13 amino acids. The CDR3: CASSEGGLNIQYF. Written as DNA, the CDR3 is TGTGCCAGCAGTGAAGGGGGCTTGAACATTCAGTACTTC.

This clone was counted once. The chain couples TRBV30 to TRBJ2-7; 10 bases line up with TRBD2. Germline assignment: CDR1 GTSNPN and CDR2 SVGIG (reference sequence). The CDR3 contains 13 residues. V trimming: 8 bases; J trimming: 4 bases; junction bases outside the gene matches: 8. CDR3 protein: CAGKAGGTYEQYF. The CDR3 nucleotides read TGTGCCGGAAAAGCGGGGGGGACATACGAGCAGTACTTC.

Here the CDR3 reads CASSLEGLALNEQFF. CDR3 DNA sequence: TGTGCCAGCAGCTTAGAGGGACTAGCCCTCAATGAGCAGTTCTTC. The J gene is TRBJ2-1, the V gene TRBV7-2, with 9 bases fitting TRBD2. V lost 1 base and J lost 6; bases outside the gene matches: 4. The CDR3 runs to 15 residues. The V gene's germline CDR1 is SGHTA and CDR2 FQGNSA.

The chain employs TRBV30 and TRBJ1-1; perhaps TRBD1 as D (6 bases). This CDR3 has 12 residues. V dropped 5 bases and J dropped 6 bases, with 13 bases sitting between them. Per germline, CDR1 GTSNPN and CDR2 SVGIG (reference sequence). The CDR3 is CAWDRRVPEAFF. Here the CDR3 DNA reads TGTGCCTGGGACAGGAGAGTCCCTGAAGCTTTCTTT.

The chain recombines TRBV7-3 with TRBJ2-3; a possible D gene is TRBD2 (6 bases). Between the trimmed V and J ends, which lost 8 bases and 2 bases, there was a span of 17 bases. CDR3 length: 15 amino acids. Germline-derived CDR1 and CDR2 are SGHTA and FQGTGA. The CDR3 loop is CASARGAAYTDTQYF. The CDR3 bases are TGTGCCAGCGCCCGCGGGGCGGCTTACACAGATACGCAGTATTTT.

The rearrangement joins TRBV29-1 to TRBJ2-2; TRBD1 matches 10 bases. This CDR3 has 15 residues. Looked up from germline, CDR1 is SQVTM and CDR2 is ANQGSEA. The ends lost 6 bases at V and 2 bases at J; junction bases unmatched: 6. The CDR3 region has the DNA TGCAGCGTCGACAGGGGGCGCGGAAACACCGGGGAGCTGTTTTTT. Translation: CSVDRGRGNTGELFF.

This chain joins TRBV6-5 and TRBJ2-3; 9 bases are shared with TRBD2. The CDR3 contains 15 residues. Trimming took 5 bases from V and 1 from J; bases not matched to a gene: 4. Germline V gene data show CDR1 as MNHEY and CDR2 as SVGAGI. The CDR3 reads CASSRLAGRTDTQYF. The CDR3 DNA sequence: TGTGCCAGCAGTAGGCTAGCGGGGCGCACAGATACGCAGTATTTT.

This clone occurred once. The rearrangement links TRBV30 to TRBJ1-5, with 7 bases that match TRBD1. Germline CDR1 and CDR2: GTSNPN and SVGIG (reference sequence). V shed 2 bases and J 3 bases; nucleotides not matched to a gene: 10. This CDR3 region has 16 residues. The CDR3 bases are TGTGCCTGGAGTCTAGGAAGGACAGGTTCCAATCAGCCCCAGCATTTT. Protein sequence: CAWSLGRTGSNQPQHF.

The rearrangement links TRBV28 to TRBJ2-7; 10 positions match TRBD1. This CDR3 region has 14 residues. Germline V gene data show CDR1 as MDHEN and CDR2 as SYDVKM. The V gene end was trimmed by 9 bases and the J gene end by 4 bases; junction bases not matched to a gene: 9. CDR3 amino acids: CASTTGTGVYEQYF. The CDR3 DNA reads as TGTGCCAGTACGACCGGGACAGGGGTGTACGAGCAGTACTTC.

The chain carries TRBV28 and TRBJ1-6; maybe TRBD1 (5 bases). The ends were cut back, 2 bases at V and 16 bases at J, with 18 bases in the middle. The CDR3 sequence is 14 residues long. CDR1 and CDR2 from the germline V gene are MDHEN and SYDVKM. The CDR3 nucleotides read TGTGCCAGCAGTTTACGTGGAGCCGGGACCCCGCTCCACTTT. Translated: CASSLRGAGTPLHF.